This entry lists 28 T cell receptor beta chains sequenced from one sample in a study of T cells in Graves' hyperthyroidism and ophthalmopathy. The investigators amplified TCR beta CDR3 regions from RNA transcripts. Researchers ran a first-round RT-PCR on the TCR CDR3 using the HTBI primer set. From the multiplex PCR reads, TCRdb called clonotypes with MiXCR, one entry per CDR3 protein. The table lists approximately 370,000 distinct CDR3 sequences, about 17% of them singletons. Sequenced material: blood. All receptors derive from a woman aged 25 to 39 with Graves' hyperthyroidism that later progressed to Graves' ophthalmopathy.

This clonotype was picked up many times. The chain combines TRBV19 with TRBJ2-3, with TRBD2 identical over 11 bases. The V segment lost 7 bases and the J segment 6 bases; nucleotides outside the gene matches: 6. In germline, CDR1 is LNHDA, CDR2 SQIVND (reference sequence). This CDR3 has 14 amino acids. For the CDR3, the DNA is TGTGCCAGTAACGTAGCGGGAGGGACGGATACGCAGTATTTT. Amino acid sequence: CASNVAGGTDTQYF.

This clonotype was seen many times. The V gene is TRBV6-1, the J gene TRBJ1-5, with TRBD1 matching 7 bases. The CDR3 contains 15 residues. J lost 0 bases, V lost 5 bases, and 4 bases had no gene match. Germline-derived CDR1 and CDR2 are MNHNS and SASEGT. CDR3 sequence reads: CASSLDRASNQPQHF. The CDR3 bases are TGTGCCAGCAGTCTCGACAGGGCTAGCAATCAGCCCCAGCATTTT.

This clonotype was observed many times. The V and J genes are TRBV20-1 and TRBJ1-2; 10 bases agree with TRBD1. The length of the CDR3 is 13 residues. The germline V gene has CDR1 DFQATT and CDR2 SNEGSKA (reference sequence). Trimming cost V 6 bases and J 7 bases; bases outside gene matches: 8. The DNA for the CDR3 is TGCAGTGCCCCTACCCGGGACAGGGGTGGCTACACCTTC. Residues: CSAPTRDRGGYTF.

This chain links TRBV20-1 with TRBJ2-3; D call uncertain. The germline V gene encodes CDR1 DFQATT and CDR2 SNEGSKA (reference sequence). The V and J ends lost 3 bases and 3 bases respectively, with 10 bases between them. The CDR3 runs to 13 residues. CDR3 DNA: TGCAGTGCTAGGGACGGCGCAACAGATACGCAGTATTTT. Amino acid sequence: CSARDGATDTQYF.

In DNA form, the CDR3 reads TGTGCCAGTAGTAACAGTGAAAAACTGTTTTTT. Translating gives CASSNSEKLFF. The chain recombines TRBV19 with TRBJ1-4; D is ambiguous. V shed 4 bases and J shed 7 bases, with 4 bases lying between them. Germline V gives CDR1 LNHDA, CDR2 SQIVND (reference sequence). The CDR3 is made up of 11 amino acids.

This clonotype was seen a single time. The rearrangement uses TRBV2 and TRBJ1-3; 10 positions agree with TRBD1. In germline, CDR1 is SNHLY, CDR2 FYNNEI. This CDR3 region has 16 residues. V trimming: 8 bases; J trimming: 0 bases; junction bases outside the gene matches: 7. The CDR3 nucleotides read TGTGCCAGCTCGGACAGGGGGGCGGACTCTGGAAACACCATATATTTT. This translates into CASSDRGADSGNTIYF.

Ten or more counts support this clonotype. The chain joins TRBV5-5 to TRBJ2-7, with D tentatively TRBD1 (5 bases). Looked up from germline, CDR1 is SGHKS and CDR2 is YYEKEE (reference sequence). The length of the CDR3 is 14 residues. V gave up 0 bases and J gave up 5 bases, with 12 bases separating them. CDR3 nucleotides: TGTGCCAGCAGCTTGGCTTCAGGGTTGCACGAGCAGTACTTC. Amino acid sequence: CASSLASGLHEQYF.

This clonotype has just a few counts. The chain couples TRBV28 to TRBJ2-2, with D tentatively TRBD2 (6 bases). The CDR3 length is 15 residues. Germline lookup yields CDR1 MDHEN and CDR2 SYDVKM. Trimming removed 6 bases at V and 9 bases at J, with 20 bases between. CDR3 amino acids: CASRPAGWGDWELFF. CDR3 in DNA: TGTGCCAGCAGACCGGCTGGTTGGGGGGACTGGGAGCTGTTTTTT.

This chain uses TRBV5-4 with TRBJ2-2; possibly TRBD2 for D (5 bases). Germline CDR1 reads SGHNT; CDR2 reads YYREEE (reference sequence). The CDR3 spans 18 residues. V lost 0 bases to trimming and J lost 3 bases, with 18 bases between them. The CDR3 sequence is CASSLDIASIRHTGELFF. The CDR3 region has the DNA TGTGCCAGCAGCTTGGATATAGCGTCCATACGGCACACCGGGGAGCTGTTTTTT. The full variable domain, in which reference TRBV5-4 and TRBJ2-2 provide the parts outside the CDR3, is ETGVTQSPTHLIKTRGQQVTLRCSSQSGHNTVSWYQQALGQGPQFIFQYYREEENGRGNFPPRFSGLQFPNYSSELNVNALELDDSALYLCASSLDIASIRHTGELFFGEGSRLTVL.

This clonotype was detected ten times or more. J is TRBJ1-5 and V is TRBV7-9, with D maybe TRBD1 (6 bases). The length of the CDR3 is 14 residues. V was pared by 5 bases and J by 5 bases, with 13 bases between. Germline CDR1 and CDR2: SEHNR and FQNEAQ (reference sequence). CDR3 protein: CASSRGQFDQPQHF. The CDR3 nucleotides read TGTGCCAGCAGCCGCGGACAGTTCGATCAGCCCCAGCATTTT.

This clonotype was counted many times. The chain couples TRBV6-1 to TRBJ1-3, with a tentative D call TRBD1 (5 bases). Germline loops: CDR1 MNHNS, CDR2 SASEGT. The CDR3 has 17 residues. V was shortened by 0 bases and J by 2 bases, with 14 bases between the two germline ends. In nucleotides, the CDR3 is TGTGCCAGCAGTGAAGCTCACGGCAGGGCAGCTGGAAACACCATATATTTT. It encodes CASSEAHGRAAGNTIYF.

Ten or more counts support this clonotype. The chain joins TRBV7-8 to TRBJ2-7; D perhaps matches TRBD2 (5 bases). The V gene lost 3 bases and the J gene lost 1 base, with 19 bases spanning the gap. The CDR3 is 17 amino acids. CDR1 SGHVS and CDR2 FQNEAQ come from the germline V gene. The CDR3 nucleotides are TGTGCCAGCAGCTTTTTTTTCGAGGGAATCGGATCCTACGAGCAGTACTTC. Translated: CASSFFFEGIGSYEQYF.

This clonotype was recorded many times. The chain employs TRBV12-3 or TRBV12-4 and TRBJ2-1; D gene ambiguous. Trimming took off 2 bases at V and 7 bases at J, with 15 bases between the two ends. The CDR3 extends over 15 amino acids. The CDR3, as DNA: TGTGCCAGCAGTTTACTCGCGGCCAATGGGAATGAGCAGTTCTTC. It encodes CASSLLAANGNEQFF.

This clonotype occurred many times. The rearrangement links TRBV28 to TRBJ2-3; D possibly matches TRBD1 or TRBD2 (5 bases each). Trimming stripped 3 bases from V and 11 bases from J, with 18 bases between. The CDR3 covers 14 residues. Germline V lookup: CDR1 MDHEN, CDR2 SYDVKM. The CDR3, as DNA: TGTGCCAGCAGTTTTCGGGACGGACGTTTCTTGCAGTATTTT. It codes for CASSFRDGRFLQYF.

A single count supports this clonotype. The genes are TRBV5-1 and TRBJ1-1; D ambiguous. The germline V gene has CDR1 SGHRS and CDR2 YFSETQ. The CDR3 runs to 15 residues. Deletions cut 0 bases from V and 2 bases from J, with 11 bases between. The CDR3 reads CASSLVLLGNTEAFF. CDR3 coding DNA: TGCGCCAGCAGCTTGGTTCTCTTAGGAAACACTGAAGCTTTCTTT. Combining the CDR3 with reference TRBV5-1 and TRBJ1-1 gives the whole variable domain KAGVTQTPRYLIKTRGQQVTLSCSPISGHRSVSWYQQTPGQGLQFLFEYFSETQRNKGNFPGRFSGRQFSNSRSEMNVSTLELGDSALYLCASSLVLLGNTEAFFGQGTRLTVV.

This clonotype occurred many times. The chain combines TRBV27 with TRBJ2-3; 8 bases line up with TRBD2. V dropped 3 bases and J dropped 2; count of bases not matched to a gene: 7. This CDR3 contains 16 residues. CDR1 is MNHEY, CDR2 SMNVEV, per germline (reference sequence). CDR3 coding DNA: TGTGCCAGCAGTTTCCTTGCGGGACTAGTCACAGATACGCAGTATTTT. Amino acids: CASSFLAGLVTDTQYF.

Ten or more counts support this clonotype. CDR3 residues: CAWRGRDRYNEQFF. As DNA, the CDR3 is TGTGCCTGGAGGGGGAGGGACAGATACAATGAGCAGTTCTTC. The rearrangement uses TRBV30 and TRBJ2-1; D possibly matches TRBD1 or TRBD2 (7 bases each). The CDR3 runs to 14 residues. V dropped 3 bases and J dropped 4 bases, with 13 bases sitting between them. From germline, CDR1 is GTSNPN and CDR2 SVGIG (reference sequence). The variable domain in full, with the rest retrieved from reference TRBV30 and TRBJ2-1, is SQTIHQWPATLVQPVGSPLSLECTVEGTSNPNLYWYRQAAGRGLQLLFYSVGIGQISSEVPQNLSASRPQDRQFILSSKKLLLSDSGFYLCAWRGRDRYNEQFFGPGTRLTVL.

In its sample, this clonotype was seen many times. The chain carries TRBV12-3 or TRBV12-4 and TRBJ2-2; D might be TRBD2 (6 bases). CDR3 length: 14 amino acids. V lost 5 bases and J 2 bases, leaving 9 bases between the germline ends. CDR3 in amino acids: CASSTSYNTGELFF. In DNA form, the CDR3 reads TGTGCCAGCAGTACTAGCTATAACACCGGGGAGCTGTTTTTT.

The DNA for the CDR3 is TGTGCCAGCAGCTTGGCGGAGGGTATGAACACTGAAGCTTTCTTT. Its protein product is CASSLAEGMNTEAFF. The V gene is TRBV7-9, the J gene TRBJ1-1; D gene ambiguous. Germline CDR1 SEHNR, CDR2 FQNEAQ (reference sequence). The length of the CDR3 is 15 residues. Trimming pared 3 bases from V and 0 bases from J, leaving 11 bases between.

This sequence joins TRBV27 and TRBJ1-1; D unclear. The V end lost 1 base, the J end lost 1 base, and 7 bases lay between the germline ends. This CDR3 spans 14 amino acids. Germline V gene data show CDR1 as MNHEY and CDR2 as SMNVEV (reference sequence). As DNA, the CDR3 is TGTGCCAGCAGTTTATTCGCGACGAACACTGAAGCTTTCTTT. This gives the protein CASSLFATNTEAFF.

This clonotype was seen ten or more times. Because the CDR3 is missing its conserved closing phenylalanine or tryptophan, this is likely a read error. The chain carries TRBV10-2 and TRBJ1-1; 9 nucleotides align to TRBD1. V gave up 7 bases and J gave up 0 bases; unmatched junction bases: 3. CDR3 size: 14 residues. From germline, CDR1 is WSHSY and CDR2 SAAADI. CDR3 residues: CASKTGGLNTEAFL. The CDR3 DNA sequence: TGCGCCAGCAAAACAGGGGGCCTGAACACTGAAGCTTTCCTT.

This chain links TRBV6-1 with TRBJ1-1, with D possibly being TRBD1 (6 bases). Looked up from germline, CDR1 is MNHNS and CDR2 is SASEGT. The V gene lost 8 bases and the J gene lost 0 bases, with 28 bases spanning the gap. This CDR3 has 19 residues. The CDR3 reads CASVKKQGPGSLMNTEAFF. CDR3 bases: TGTGCCAGCGTTAAAAAACAGGGACCCGGCTCTCTTATGAACACTGAAGCTTTCTTT.

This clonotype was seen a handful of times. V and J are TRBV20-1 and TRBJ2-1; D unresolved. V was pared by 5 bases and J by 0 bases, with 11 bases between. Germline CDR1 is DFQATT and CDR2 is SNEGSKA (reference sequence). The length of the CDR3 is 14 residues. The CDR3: CSAALVFSYNEQFF. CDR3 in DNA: TGCAGTGCTGCTCTAGTTTTCTCCTACAATGAGCAGTTCTTC.

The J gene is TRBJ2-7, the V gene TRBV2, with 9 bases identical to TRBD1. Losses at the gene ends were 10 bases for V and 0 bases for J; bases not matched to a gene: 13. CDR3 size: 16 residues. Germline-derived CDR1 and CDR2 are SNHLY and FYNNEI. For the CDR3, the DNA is TGTGCCATCAGCGAACCCGGACAGGGGCGCTCCTACGAGCAGTACTTC. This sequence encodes CAISEPGQGRSYEQYF.

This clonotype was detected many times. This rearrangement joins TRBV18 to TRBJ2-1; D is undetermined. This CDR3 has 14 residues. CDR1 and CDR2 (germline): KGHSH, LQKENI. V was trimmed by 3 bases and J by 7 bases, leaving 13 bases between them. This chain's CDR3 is CASSPRWEGNEQFF. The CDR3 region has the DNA TGTGCCAGCTCACCGCGGTGGGAAGGGAATGAGCAGTTCTTC.

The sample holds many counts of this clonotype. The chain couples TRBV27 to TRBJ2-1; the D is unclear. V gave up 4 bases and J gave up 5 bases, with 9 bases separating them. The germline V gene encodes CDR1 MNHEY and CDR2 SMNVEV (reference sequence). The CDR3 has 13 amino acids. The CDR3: CASSSNSHNEQFF. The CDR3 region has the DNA TGTGCCAGCAGTTCTAACAGCCACAATGAGCAGTTCTTC.

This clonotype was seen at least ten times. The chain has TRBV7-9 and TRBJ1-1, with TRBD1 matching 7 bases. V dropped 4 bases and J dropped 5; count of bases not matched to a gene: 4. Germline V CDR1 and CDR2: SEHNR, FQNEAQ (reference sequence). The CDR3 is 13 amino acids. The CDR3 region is CASSYGQVTEAFF. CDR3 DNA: TGTGCCAGCAGCTACGGACAGGTAACTGAAGCTTTCTTT.

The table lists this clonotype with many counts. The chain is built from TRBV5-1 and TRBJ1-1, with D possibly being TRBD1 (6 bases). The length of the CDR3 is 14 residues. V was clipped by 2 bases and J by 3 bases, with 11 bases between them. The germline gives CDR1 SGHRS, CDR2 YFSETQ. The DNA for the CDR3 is TGCGCCAGCAGCTTATGGGGGCCGGACACTGAAGCTTTCTTT. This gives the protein CASSLWGPDTEAFF.